The clone carrying this TCR beta chain was observed a handful of times. The antigen remains unidentified. Profiling relied on immunoSEQ multiplex PCR, and the TCRdb table lists in-frame clones only, not all of them. The table has about 480,000 clones, over 60% seen once. The CDR3 loop spans 13 amino acids. The J segment lost 7 bases and the V segment lost 3 bases, leaving 0 bases of the junction unmatched. Germline V CDR1 and CDR2: SGHRS, YFSETQ. The sample is drawn from a study of shared clonotypes between healthy human individuals. General study results and limits: The low donor count limited represented genetic and exposure-history diversity.

Material for sequencing was PBMCs. This rearrangement joins TRBV5-1 to TRBJ2-1; 11 positions match TRBD2. The source of this sequence is a woman aged 40 to 50 in good health. Some clones in this sample may be carry-over from other donors' samples. The CDR3 here is CASSWTSGNEQFF. As DNA, the CDR3 is TGCGCCAGCAGCTGGACTAGCGGGAATGAGCAGTTCTTC.